The present T cell receptor beta chain was sequenced within a study of post-analysis software for immune sequencing data. The wider study: Included among the disease courses, which were recorded for the cohort, were relapsing-remitting, secondary progressive and progressive-relapsing multiple sclerosis.

Overall study results and limits: In multiple sclerosis, normalized Chao1 diversity was significantly below that of controls. A few TRBV segments appeared more often in patients than in controls, and TRBV5-6, TRBV5-1 and TRBV20-1 were among these.

Note on this clonotype: Its antigen is as yet unknown.

Each TCR beta cDNA library carried unique molecular identifiers. Input of about 0.9 to 10 million T cells yielded hundreds of thousands of cDNA molecules. TCRdb used MiXCR to reprocess the PCR reads, holding one entry per CDR3 protein. The sample has about 770,000 distinct CDR3 sequences; 46% are singletons. Germline CDR1 reads SGHVS; CDR2 reads FNYEAQ. J lost 8 bases, V lost 5 bases, and 11 bases had no gene match. The CDR3 is 16 amino acids. The sequenced sample was blood. The chain has TRBV7-6 and TRBJ2-1, with 11 nucleotides matching TRBD2. This receptor was obtained from a girl aged 5 to 17 with multiple sclerosis. The CDR3 protein is CASSALSGRVVDEQFF. DNA for the CDR3: TGTGCCAGCAGCGCCCTTAGCGGGAGGGTGGTCGATGAGCAGTTCTTC. The full variable domain, rest sourced from reference TRBV7-6 and TRBJ2-1, is GAGVSQSPRYKVTKRGQDVALRCDPISGHVSLYWYRQALGQGPEFLTYFNYEAQQDKSGLPNDRFSAERPEGSISTLTIQRTEQRDSAMYRCASSALSGRVVDEQFFGPGTRLTVL.